This T cell receptor beta chain emerged from a study of cytomegalovirus exposure and HLA in healthy donors. The study's findings and limits: The study designated fewer than 200 TCR beta chains cytomegalovirus-associated. Later analysis suggested most CMV-associated TCR beta chains were HLA-restricted. After further analysis at a later stage, under 20,000 TCR beta sequences were associated with HLA alleles at 0.05 false discovery rate. Presence/absence analyses supposed approximately even sequencing depth among donors.

The germline V gene has CDR1 MDHEN and CDR2 SYDVKM. The CDR3 has 14 residues. Trimming took 2 bases from V and 3 from J, leaving 10 bases between them. The PCR was carried out with 60 Vbeta primers and 13 Jbeta primers. Using immunoSEQ multiplex PCR, the repertoire was profiled, and TCRdb retains in-frame clones only, with some absent. Counted here are roughly 150,000 clones, 60% to 80% occurring once; the ten biggest clones make up roughly 2.3%. The sample holds a few counts of this clone. Its antigen is as yet unknown. Sequencing input: PBMCs. The V call is TRBV28, the J call TRBJ1-2, with a possible D match to TRBD1 (6 bases). The TCR originated in a man aged 25 to 45 in good health and CMV-seronegative. CDR3: CASSLMDRDYGYTF. CDR3 DNA sequence: TGTGCCAGCAGTTTAATGGACAGAGACTATGGCTACACCTTC.